One sample yielded the 11 T cell receptor beta chains listed below, sequenced in a study of blood T cell repertoires in COVID-19. Sequencing used immunoSEQ multiplex PCR; TCRdb keeps in-frame clones, though not all of them. Among about 120,000 clones listed, around 86% were seen once. Sequencing was carried out using peripheral blood. These receptors all come from a middle-aged man with acute or convalescent COVID-19.

The V call is TRBV29-1, the J call TRBJ1-1; D is possibly TRBD1 (5 bases). V lost 5 bases and J 6 bases, leaving 16 bases between the germline ends. Germline lookup yields CDR1 SQVTM and CDR2 ANQGSEA. This CDR3 is built from 13 residues. This chain's CDR3 is CSVTPGFSAEAFF. The CDR3 DNA follows: TGCAGCGTTACCCCAGGGTTCTCCGCTGAAGCTTTCTTT.

The chain employs TRBV5-1 and TRBJ1-2; D unclear. The V end lost 1 base, the J end lost 0 bases, and 10 bases lay between the germline ends. CDR3 size: 15 residues. Germline CDR1 reads SGHRS; CDR2 reads YFSETQ. CDR3 residues: CASSLRRGTNYGYTF. CDR3 sequence (DNA): TGCGCCAGCAGCTTGCGACGGGGAACTAACTATGGCTACACCTTC.

The chain is built from TRBV13 and TRBJ1-4, with a tentative D call TRBD1 (5 bases). The CDR3 has 14 residues. The V and J ends lost 5 bases and 7 bases respectively, with 14 bases between them. Germline CDR1 PRHDT, CDR2 FYEKMQ (reference sequence). CDR3 in DNA: TGTGCCAGCAGCCTTTGGGGGGTGGGTGAAAAACTGTTTTTT. Translated, it gives CASSLWGVGEKLFF.

This clone has only one observation. The chain uses TRBV6-1 and TRBJ2-1, with 7 bases lining up with TRBD1. The CDR3 runs to 16 residues. CDR1 is MNHNS and CDR2 is SASEGT in the germline V gene. Germline trimming cut 3 bases from V and 6 bases from J; bases unmatched to any gene: 11. The CDR3 DNA is TGTGCCAGCAGTGAGCGACAGGGTAGGTACATCAATGAGCAGTTCTTC. As protein: CASSERQGRYINEQFF.

This clone was counted at least ten times. This chain joins TRBV7-6 and TRBJ2-2; unclear D gene. Per the germline V gene, CDR1 is SGHVS and CDR2 is FNYEAQ. V lost 0 bases, J lost 1 base, and 9 bases lay in between. CDR3 size: 16 residues. The CDR3 is CASSLALTGNTGELFF. CDR3 DNA: TGTGCCAGCAGCTTAGCGCTCACTGGGAACACCGGGGAGCTGTTTTTT.

J is TRBJ2-7 and V is TRBV18; TRBD1 matches 9 bases. Trimming at V came to 2 bases and at J to 6 bases, leaving 11 bases not matched to a gene. Germline V gene sequence: CDR1 KGHSH, CDR2 LQKENI. The CDR3 runs 16 residues. The CDR3, as DNA: TGTGCCAGCTCACCAGTAAAAGGGGACAGGGAAGGCGAGCAGTACTTC. Amino acids: CASSPVKGDREGEQYF.

The chain couples TRBV19 to TRBJ2-3; 10 bases align to TRBD1. From germline, CDR1 is LNHDA and CDR2 SQIVND (reference sequence). V lost 5 bases to trimming and J lost 1 base; unmatched junction nucleotides: 6. The CDR3 has 16 amino acids. Here the CDR3 DNA reads TGTGCCAGTAGTGGACAGGGGGTGATTGGCACAGATACGCAGTATTTT. The encoded protein is CASSGQGVIGTDTQYF.

The gene calls are TRBV18 and TRBJ1-1; D is unclear. Trimming took off 1 base at V and 11 bases at J, with 20 bases between the two ends. The CDR3 has 15 residues. The V gene's germline CDR1 is KGHSH and CDR2 LQKENI. The CDR3 sequence is CASSPQLLGGFSAFF. CDR3 sequence (DNA): TGTGCCAGCTCACCACAGTTACTAGGAGGGTTCAGTGCTTTCTTT.

The chain carries TRBV19 and TRBJ1-2; TRBD1 matches at 7 bases. V lost 7 bases to trimming and J lost 8 bases; unmatched junction nucleotides: 16. Germline CDR1 and CDR2: LNHDA and SQIVND (reference sequence). There are 15 residues in the CDR3. This CDR3 is CASNRQGREGFGYTF. As DNA, the CDR3 is TGTGCCAGTAACCGACAGGGAAGAGAGGGATTCGGCTACACCTTC.

The V gene is TRBV6-5, the J gene TRBJ1-2; 11 bases agree with TRBD1. CDR1 and CDR2 (germline): MNHEY, SVGAGI. CDR3 length equals 15 residues. Trimming removed 8 bases from V and 7 bases from J; junction bases left unmatched: 12. CDR3 sequence (DNA): TGTGCCAGCGGGAGACCGGGACAGGGGGTGTCTGGCTACACCTTC. Its protein is CASGRPGQGVSGYTF.

V gene TRBV5-1 combines with J gene TRBJ1-2; D is unclear. From germline, CDR1 is SGHRS and CDR2 YFSETQ. This CDR3 is 14 amino acids long. Trimming shortened V by 0 bases and J by 8 bases, and 14 bases separated the two germline ends. In DNA form, the CDR3 reads TGCGCCAGCAGCTTGGGTACTTCCCTATTGGGCTACACCTTC. Its translation is CASSLGTSLLGYTF.